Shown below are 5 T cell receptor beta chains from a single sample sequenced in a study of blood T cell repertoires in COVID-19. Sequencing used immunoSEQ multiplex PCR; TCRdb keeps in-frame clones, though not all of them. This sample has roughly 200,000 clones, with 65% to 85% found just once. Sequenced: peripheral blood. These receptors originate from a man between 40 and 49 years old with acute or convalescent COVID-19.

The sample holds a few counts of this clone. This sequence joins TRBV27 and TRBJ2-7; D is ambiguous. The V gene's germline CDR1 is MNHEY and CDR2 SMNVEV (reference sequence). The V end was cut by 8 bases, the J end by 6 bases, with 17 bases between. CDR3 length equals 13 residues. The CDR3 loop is CASGKHTPGEQYF. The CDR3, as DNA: TGTGCCAGCGGAAAGCACACACCGGGCGAGCAGTACTTC.

CDR3 bases: TGCAGTGCTAGTCCCCCTAGCGGAGACCTTTACAATGAGCAGTTCTTC. Its protein is CSASPPSGDLYNEQFF. The chain is built from TRBV20-1 and TRBJ2-1, with 7 bases identical to TRBD2. CDR1 is DFQATT and CDR2 is SNEGSKA in the germline V gene (reference sequence). This CDR3 spans 16 amino acids. V trimming: 3 bases; J trimming: 4 bases; junction bases outside the gene matches: 12.

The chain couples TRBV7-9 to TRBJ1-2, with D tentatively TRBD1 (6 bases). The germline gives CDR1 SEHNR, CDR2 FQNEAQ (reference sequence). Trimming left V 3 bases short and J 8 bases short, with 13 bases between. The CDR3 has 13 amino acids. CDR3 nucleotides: TGTGCCAGCAGCTTCACAGGGTCTCGGGGCTACACCTTC. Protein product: CASSFTGSRGYTF.

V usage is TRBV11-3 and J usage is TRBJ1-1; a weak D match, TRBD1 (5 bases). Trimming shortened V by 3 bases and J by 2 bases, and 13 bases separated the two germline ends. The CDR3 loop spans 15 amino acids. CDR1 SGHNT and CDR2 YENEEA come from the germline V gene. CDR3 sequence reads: CASSFSGRLNTEAFF. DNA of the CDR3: TGTGCCAGCAGCTTCTCAGGGAGGTTAAACACTGAAGCTTTCTTT.

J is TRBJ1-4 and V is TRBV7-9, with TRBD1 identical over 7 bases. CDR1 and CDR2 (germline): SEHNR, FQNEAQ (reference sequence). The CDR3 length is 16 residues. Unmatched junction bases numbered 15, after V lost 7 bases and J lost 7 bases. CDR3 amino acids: CASTAGIQGKGEKLFF. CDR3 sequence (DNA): TGTGCCAGCACCGCAGGAATACAGGGGAAGGGTGAAAAACTGTTTTTT.